This T cell receptor beta chain was documented in a study of T cell responses to AZD1222 COVID-19 vaccine. General study findings and limits: Compared with day 0, the breadth and depth of the Spike-specific TCR repertoire rose significantly after two doses of AZD1222.

The repertoire was sequenced with immunoSEQ multiplex PCR; TCRdb's copy has only in-frame clones and lacks some. This table holds about 150,000 clones, around nine tenths found once. On this clone itself: Its specificity is unknown.

This CDR3 has 14 residues. The V gene lost 1 base and the J gene lost 8 bases, with 12 bases spanning the gap. The germline V gene has CDR1 LGHNA and CDR2 YNFKEQ. Here the sequenced sample was peripheral blood, taken on day 0 of AZD1222 vaccination. The chain has TRBV4-2 and TRBJ2-1, with D perhaps TRBD1 (5 bases). The TCR comes from an adult in good health. CDR3 bases: TGTGCCAGCAGCCAAGGGGGTCTAGGGGATGAGCAGTTCTTC. It is translated as CASSQGGLGDEQFF.